This T cell receptor beta chain was captured by sequencing in a study of monozygotic twins with cystic fibrosis. About the research overall: Libraries were built from three micrograms of fragmented DNA using around 16 PCR cycles. Study outcomes and limitations: Unrelated CF individuals shared fewer identical clonotypes than monozygotic CF twins. Clonality was generally low (median approximately 0.0094), higher in the most severe patients.

TCRdb keeps only in-frame clones here, not all; method: immunoSEQ multiplex PCR. The table has 30,000 to 35,000 clones, approximately 67% seen once; the top ten hold around 0.78%. A remark on this clone: What it recognizes is unknown.

Sequenced input: blood. This TCR was sampled from a girl aged 10-17 years with cystic fibrosis.

The CDR3 DNA follows: TGTGCCAGCAGCCAGGCTCTGAACACTGAAGCTTTCTTT. This translates into CASSQALNTEAFF. This chain uses TRBV2 with TRBJ1-1; D remains ambiguous. The length of the CDR3 is 13 residues. The germline gives CDR1 SNHLY, CDR2 FYNNEI. V was pared by 6 bases and J by 0 bases, with 8 bases between.